Presented here are 6 T cell receptor beta chains from one specimen sequenced in a study of glioma-infiltrating T cells after dendritic cell vaccination. Assay used: immunoSEQ multiplex PCR; TCRdb lists only in-frame clones, some missing. The table lists under 100,000 clones, around 85% of them singletons. Sequences were derived from blood, sampled before dendritic cell vaccination. Receptors originate from a human donor with glioblastoma.

Only a few counts were recorded for this clone. The gene calls are TRBV5-6 and TRBJ1-6; a possible D gene is TRBD1 (6 bases). The CDR3 loop spans 14 amino acids. Trimming stripped 4 bases from V and 10 bases from J, with 15 bases between. The germline CDR1 and CDR2 sequences are SGHDT and YYEEEE. The CDR3 nucleotides are TGTGCCAGCAGCGCGTGGACAGAGGCCTCACCCCTCCACTTT. It translates to CASSAWTEASPLHF.

The V gene is TRBV25-1, the J gene TRBJ1-2; weak D call: TRBD1 (6 bases). The CDR3 runs 15 residues. V shed 0 bases and J shed 5 bases, with 13 bases lying between them. Per the germline V gene, CDR1 is MGHDK and CDR2 is SYGVNS. The CDR3 nucleotides read TGTGCCAGCAGTGAATATCGGGGGGGCGGTTATGGCTACACCTTC. Amino acid sequence: CASSEYRGGGYGYTF.

This clone was detected only once. The genes are TRBV10-2 and TRBJ2-7, with 10 bases identical to TRBD2. Trimming took 7 bases from V and 5 from J; bases not matched to a gene: 5. This CDR3 is 13 amino acids long. Germline CDR1 and CDR2: WSHSY and SAAADI. The CDR3 bases are TGCGCCAGCAAGCGGGAGGGCGTCCACGAGCAGTACTTC. It specifies CASKREGVHEQYF.

This clone came up a few times. V is TRBV5-4 and J is TRBJ1-4, with a tentative D call TRBD1 (5 bases). The germline V gene has CDR1 SGHNT and CDR2 YYREEE (reference sequence). V was cut by 4 bases and J by 1 base, with 14 bases left in between. The CDR3 runs 16 residues. The CDR3 reads CASSPGGGRTNEKLFF. The CDR3, as DNA: TGTGCCAGCAGCCCCGGGGGAGGCAGAACTAATGAAAAACTGTTTTTT.

The chain employs TRBV7-2 and TRBJ1-2, with a weak D call TRBD1 (5 bases). Trimming took 5 bases from V and 6 from J, leaving 19 bases between them. Germline CDR1 is SGHTA and CDR2 is FQGNSA. This CDR3 contains 15 residues. Here the CDR3 reads CASSAGRATYDGYTF. The CDR3 bases are TGTGCCAGCAGCGCGGGACGAGCAACGTATGATGGCTACACCTTC.

V is TRBV6-1 and J is TRBJ2-5, with TRBD2 matching over 10 bases. Germline CDR1 reads MNHNS; CDR2 reads SASEGT. Trimming removed 0 bases from V and 6 bases from J; junction bases left unmatched: 10. This CDR3 region has 17 residues. This CDR3 reads CASSEAFERGGLKTQYF. The CDR3 region has the DNA TGTGCCAGCAGTGAAGCGTTCGAGCGGGGGGGCTTGAAGACCCAGTACTTC.